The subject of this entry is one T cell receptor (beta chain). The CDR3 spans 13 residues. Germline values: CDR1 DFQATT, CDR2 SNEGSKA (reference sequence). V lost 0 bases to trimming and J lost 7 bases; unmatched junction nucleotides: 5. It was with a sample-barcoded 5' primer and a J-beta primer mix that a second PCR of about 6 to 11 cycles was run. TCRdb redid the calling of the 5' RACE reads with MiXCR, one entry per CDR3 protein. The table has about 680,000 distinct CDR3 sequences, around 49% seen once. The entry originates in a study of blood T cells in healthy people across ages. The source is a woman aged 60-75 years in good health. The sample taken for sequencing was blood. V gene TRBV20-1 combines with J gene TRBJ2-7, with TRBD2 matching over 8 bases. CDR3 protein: CSAREGTRAEQYF. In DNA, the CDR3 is TGCAGTGCTAGAGAAGGGACTAGAGCGGAGCAGTACTTC.